Listed below are T cell receptor beta chains from one sample, sequenced in a study of graft-versus-host responses after intestinal transplantation. Some clones are missing from TCRdb's copy, which holds only in-frame ones; the method was immunoSEQ multiplex PCR. The sample records about 86,000 clones, about 87% being singletons. Which antigens these TCRs recognize remains unknown. The specimen comprised unstimulated CD4+ T cells sorted from spleen or lymph node cells, sampled before transplant. Receptors were obtained from a human donor who was the organ donor for an intestinal transplant. Both conserved end residues are part of each CDR3. A D gene is named only where the DNA matches it firmly. Size values are once, few and many counts, or a class for expanded clones, and some rows have none.

>TRBJ1-2|TRBV5-6|few|-
CASSNPSYGYTF
TGTGCCAGCAGTAATCCCAGTTATGGCTACACCTTC
>TRBJ1-1|TRBV18|-|-
CASRQQGRNTEAFF
TGTGCCAGCAGACAACAGGGACGAAACACTGAAGCTTTCTTT
>TRBJ2-1|TRBV4-1|-|-
CASSQELPQKGPNEQFF
TGCGCCAGCAGCCAAGAGCTACCCCAGAAGGGGCCAAATGAGCAGTTCTTC
>TRBJ1-2|TRBV30|few|-
CAWSGNWGVYGYTF
TGTGCCTGGAGTGGAAATTGGGGGGTCTATGGCTACACCTTC
>TRBJ1-4|TRBV5-1|once|-
CASSLVDPNRGEKLFF
TGCGCCAGCAGCTTGGTCGACCCGAATAGGGGCGAAAAACTGTTTTTT
>TRBJ2-2|TRBV5-6|-|TRBD1
CASRPGTGLSTGELFF
TGTGCCAGCAGACCCGGGACAGGGCTCTCCACCGGGGAGCTGTTTTTT
>TRBJ2-5|TRBV5-4|-|TRBD2
CASSQDLAGVETQYF
TGTGCCAGCAGCCAAGACTTAGCGGGGGTCGAGACCCAGTACTTC
>TRBJ2-2|TRBV11-2|-|TRBD2
CASSSWAGGAGELFF
TGTGCCAGCAGCAGCTGGGCGGGGGGTGCGGGGGAGCTGTTTTTT
>TRBJ1-2|TRBV5-5|-|-
CASSDLPGKGYGYTF
TGTGCCAGCAGCGATCTCCCGGGAAAGGGCTATGGCTACACCTTC
>TRBJ1-5|TRBV4-3|-|-
CASSQARGAGQPQHF
TGCGCCAGCAGCCAAGCTAGGGGCGCTGGCCAGCCCCAGCATTTT
>TRBJ1-5|TRBV6-1|few|TRBD1
CASSEAGAGTGYNQPQHF
TGTGCCAGCAGTGAAGCGGGGGCCGGGACAGGGTACAATCAGCCCCAGCATTTT
>TRBJ2-7|TRBV20-1|-|TRBD1
CSAGTAYEQYF
TGCAGTGCTGGGACAGCCTACGAGCAGTACTTC
>TRBJ2-2|TRBV5-6|-|-
CASSVVARDRTGELFF
TGTGCCAGCAGCGTGGTAGCGCGGGATCGGACCGGGGAGCTGTTTTTT
>TRBJ2-2|TRBV5-1|-|TRBD2
CASRKEVSGGGTGELFF
TGCGCCAGCCGAAAGGAAGTCAGCGGGGGGGGTACCGGGGAGCTGTTTTTT
>TRBJ1-3|TRBV18|-|TRBD1
CASFQMTGLYSGNTIYF
TGTGCCAGCTTCCAGATGACAGGGCTCTACTCTGGAAACACCATATATTTT
>TRBJ2-5|TRBV5-1|-|TRBD2
CASRFTGGETQYF
TGCGCCAGCAGATTCACGGGGGGAGAGACCCAGTACTTC
>TRBJ2-3|TRBV5-1|once|-
CASSLTTDTQYF
TGCGCCAGCAGCTTGACAACAGATACGCAGTATTTT
>TRBJ2-2|TRBV18|-|TRBD1
CASSPWTGGAGELFF
TGTGCCAGCTCACCTTGGACAGGGGGCGCCGGGGAGCTGTTTTTT
>TRBJ2-5|TRBV28|-|-
CASSLSPVQETQYF
TGTGCCAGCAGTTTATCTCCCGTTCAAGAGACCCAGTACTTC
>TRBJ2-3|TRBV7-6|-|-
CASSLVPGTSTDTQYF
TGTGCCAGCAGCTTAGTTCCAGGGACTAGCACAGATACGCAGTATTTT
>TRBJ2-2|TRBV5-1|-|TRBD1
CASSGQGSPGELFF
TGCGCCAGCTCGGGACAGGGGAGCCCCGGGGAGCTGTTTTTT
>TRBJ2-3|TRBV2|-|-
CASVTHAPSDTQYF
TGTGCCAGCGTTACACATGCCCCCTCAGATACGCAGTATTTT
>TRBJ2-7|TRBV4-2|few|-
CASSPPKQVHEQYF
TGTGCCAGCAGCCCTCCAAAACAGGTCCACGAGCAGTACTTC
>TRBJ1-5|TRBV4-2|-|-
CASSQGGQINQPQHF
TGTGCCAGCAGCCAAGGGGGGCAGATCAATCAGCCCCAGCATTTT
>TRBJ2-7|TRBV4-3|-|-
CASSQDLKGTYEQYF
TGCGCCAGCAGCCAAGATTTGAAGGGGACCTACGAGCAGTACTTC
>TRBJ2-7|TRBV7-2|-|TRBD2
CASSFGGSSSYEQYF
TGTGCCAGCAGCTTCGGGGGGTCAAGCTCCTACGAGCAGTACTTC
>TRBJ2-2|TRBV5-4|few|TRBD2
CASSALAGGDTGELFF
TGTGCCAGCAGCGCTCTAGCGGGGGGCGACACCGGGGAGCTGTTTTTT
>TRBJ1-2|TRBV6-6|-|-
CASSYSGRAGEGYTF
TGTGCCAGCAGTTACTCGGGCAGGGCGGGGGAAGGCTACACCTTC
>TRBJ2-7|TRBV4-1|-|TRBD2
CASSQGTSGSWYEQYF
TGCGCCAGCAGCCAAGGGACTAGCGGGAGCTGGTACGAGCAGTACTTC
>TRBJ1-1|TRBV9|-|-
CASSPFQGPTEAFF
TGTGCCAGCAGCCCATTCCAGGGGCCCACTGAAGCTTTCTTT
>TRBJ2-7|TRBV29-1|few|TRBD2
CSVGHWEGEQYF
TGCAGCGTTGGTCATTGGGAGGGGGAGCAGTACTTC
>TRBJ2-3|TRBV19|-|-
CASSTRTFTDTQYF
TGTGCCAGTAGTACCCGGACTTTCACAGATACGCAGTATTTT
>TRBJ2-1|TRBV9|-|-
CASSEQVYNEQFF
TGTGCCAGCAGCGAACAGGTCTACAATGAGCAGTTCTTC
>TRBJ1-1|TRBV14|-|-
CASSQDAGNVNTEAFF
TGTGCCAGCAGCCAAGATGCCGGGAATGTGAACACTGAAGCTTTCTTT
>TRBJ1-6|TRBV2|-|TRBD1
CASRGQGLNSPLHF
TGTGCCAGCAGGGGACAGGGTCTCAATTCACCCCTCCACTTT
>TRBJ1-3|TRBV5-1|-|-
CASSSEPSGNTIYF
TGCGCCAGCAGCTCCGAGCCGTCAGGAAACACCATATATTTT
>TRBJ2-7|TRBV11-2|-|TRBD2
CASSLAPLAGEFEQYF
TGTGCCAGCAGCTTAGCCCCACTAGCGGGGGAGTTCGAGCAGTACTTC
>TRBJ1-2|TRBV2|-|TRBD1
CASSATGGADYGYTF
TGTGCCAGCAGCGCCACAGGGGGCGCGGACTATGGCTACACCTTC
>TRBJ2-3|TRBV7-2|-|TRBD2
CASSLVGGLAGPNTDTQYF
TGTGCCAGCAGCCTAGTTGGGGGACTAGCGGGCCCTAACACAGATACGCAGTATTTT